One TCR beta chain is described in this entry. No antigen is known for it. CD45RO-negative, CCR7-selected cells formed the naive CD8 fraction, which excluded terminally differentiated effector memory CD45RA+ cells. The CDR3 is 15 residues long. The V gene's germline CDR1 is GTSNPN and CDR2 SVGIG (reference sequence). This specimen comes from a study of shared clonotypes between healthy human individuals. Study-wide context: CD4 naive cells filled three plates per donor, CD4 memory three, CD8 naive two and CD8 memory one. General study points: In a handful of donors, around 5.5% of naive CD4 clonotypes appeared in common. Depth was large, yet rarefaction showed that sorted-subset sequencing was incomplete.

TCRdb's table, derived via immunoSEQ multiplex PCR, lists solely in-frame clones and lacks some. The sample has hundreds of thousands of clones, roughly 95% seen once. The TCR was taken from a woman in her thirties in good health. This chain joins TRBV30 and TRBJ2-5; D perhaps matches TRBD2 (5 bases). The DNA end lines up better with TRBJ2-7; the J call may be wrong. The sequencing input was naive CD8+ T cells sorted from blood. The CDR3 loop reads CAWSVEGLGSNEQYF. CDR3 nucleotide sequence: TGTGCCTGGAGTGTTGAGGGTTTGGGATCCAACGAGCAGTACTTC.